The 21 T cell receptor beta chains below were found in one sample sequenced in a study of cytomegalovirus exposure and HLA in healthy donors. PCR involved 60 Vbeta and 13 Jbeta primers. Only in-frame clones appear in the TCRdb table, and some are missing; sequencing was by immunoSEQ multiplex PCR. The data hold about 82,000 clones, with around 77% observed a single time. The sample was PBMCs. These receptors came from a man aged 50 to 59 in good health and CMV-seronegative.

The chain employs TRBV30 and TRBJ1-6, with 9 positions matching TRBD1. The CDR3 totals 17 residues. The junction had 12 bases not matched to a gene; V was cut back by 7 bases and J by 2 bases. Germline V gene data show CDR1 as GTSNPN and CDR2 as SVGIG (reference sequence). In DNA form, the CDR3 reads TGTGCCTATGGAGGACAGGGGATATTGGCCTATAATTCACCCCTCCACTTT. Encoded protein: CAYGGQGILAYNSPLHF. The entire variable domain, with the rest obtained from reference TRBV30 and TRBJ1-6, is as follows: SQTIHQWPATLVQPVGSPLSLECTVEGTSNPNLYWYRQAAGRGLQLLFYSVGIGQISSEVPQNLSASRPQDRQFILSSKKLLLSDSGFYLCAYGGQGILAYNSPLHFGNGTRLTVT.

The genes are TRBV5-1 and TRBJ2-7; TRBD2 is a possible D gene (6 bases). The CDR3 consists of 15 residues. Deletions cut 6 bases from V and 3 bases from J, with 19 bases between. In germline, CDR1 is SGHRS, CDR2 YFSETQ. The CDR3 reads CASNPGERPDYEQYF. CDR3 DNA: TGCGCCAGCAACCCGGGGGAAAGACCCGACTACGAGCAGTACTTC.

The chain is built from TRBV18 and TRBJ2-6; TRBD1 agrees at 9 bases. The CDR3 has 18 amino acids. V shed 5 bases, J shed 1 base, and the junction held 9 bases outside the gene matches. Germline loops: CDR1 KGHSH, CDR2 LQKENI. CDR3 loop: CASSTGGASFSGANVLTF. As DNA, the CDR3 is TGTGCCAGCTCAACAGGGGGCGCTTCTTTTTCTGGGGCCAACGTCCTGACTTTC.

The gene calls are TRBV5-5 and TRBJ2-5; 9 positions match TRBD1. The V segment lost 6 bases and the J segment 5 bases; nucleotides outside the gene matches: 14. Germline lookup yields CDR1 SGHKS and CDR2 YYEKEE (reference sequence). The CDR3 totals 16 residues. The CDR3 region is CASIYLGTGFGETQYF. CDR3 DNA: TGTGCCAGCATTTACCTAGGGACAGGGTTTGGCGAGACCCAGTACTTC. Full variable domain (outside the CDR3, taken from reference TRBV5-5 and TRBJ2-5): DAGVTQSPTHLIKTRGQQVTLRCSPISGHKSVSWYQQVLGQGPQFIFQYYEKEERGRGNFPDRFSARQFPNYSSELNVNALLLGDSALYLCASIYLGTGFGETQYFGPGTRLLVL.

The chain carries TRBV29-1 and TRBJ2-6; perhaps TRBD2 as D (6 bases). The CDR3 extends over 16 amino acids. Germline CDR1 SQVTM, CDR2 ANQGSEA. V lost 4 bases and J lost 0, with 13 bases in between. The CDR3, as DNA: TGCAGCGTTGCCAATGGAGGGACCTCTGGGGCCAACGTCCTGACTTTC. This translates into CSVANGGTSGANVLTF.

The rearrangement joins TRBV5-1 to TRBJ2-1, with D possibly matching TRBD1 (5 bases). Germline-derived CDR1 and CDR2 are SGHRS and YFSETQ. Between the trimmed V and J ends, which lost 3 bases and 5 bases, there was a span of 15 bases. CDR3 size: 15 residues. CDR3 sequence reads: CASSSGQAGNNEQFF. The CDR3 DNA sequence: TGCGCCAGCAGCTCTGGTCAGGCAGGGAACAATGAGCAGTTCTTC.

Comment on this clone: At one end the junction does not follow the germline gene, possibly because of a read error. The chain carries TRBV13 and TRBJ1-1; no clear D. Germline V gene data show CDR1 as PRHDT and CDR2 as FYEKMQ (reference sequence). The CDR3 sequence is 13 residues long. This CDR3 reads CASSLPGNIEVFF. CDR3 nucleotide sequence: TGTGCCAGCAGCTTACCCGGGAACATTGAAGTTTTCTTT.

In its sample, this clone was seen once. The rearrangement joins TRBV10-3 to TRBJ1-3, with 10 bases matching TRBD1. Losses at the gene ends were 4 bases for V and 3 bases for J; bases not matched to a gene: 3. The CDR3 consists of 15 residues. Per germline, CDR1 ENHRY and CDR2 SYGVKD. The CDR3: CAISATGGDGNTIYF. The CDR3, as DNA: TGTGCCATCAGTGCGACAGGGGGCGATGGAAACACCATATATTTT.

The genes are TRBV6-5 and TRBJ1-2; 8 nucleotides align to TRBD1. Germline values: CDR1 MNHEY, CDR2 SVGAGI. The CDR3 consists of 14 residues. Trimming removed 6 bases from V and 4 bases from J; junction bases left unmatched: 7. The CDR3 sequence: CASSDRGKGYGYTF. Written as DNA, the CDR3 is TGTGCCAGCAGCGACAGGGGTAAAGGCTATGGCTACACCTTC.

This chain connects TRBV19 to TRBJ1-3; D unresolved. The CDR3 sequence is 16 residues long. Deletions cut 5 bases from V and 2 bases from J, with 16 bases between. Germline values: CDR1 LNHDA, CDR2 SQIVND (reference sequence). CDR3 protein: CASSSRGGTTGNTIYF. As DNA, the CDR3 is TGTGCCAGTAGTTCCCGAGGAGGCACCACTGGAAACACCATATATTTT. The complete variable domain, with remaining parts taken from reference TRBV19 and TRBJ1-3, reads DGGITQSPKYLFRKEGQNVTLSCEQNLNHDAMYWYRQDPGQGLRLIYYSQIVNDFQKGDIAEGYSVSREKKESFPLTVTSAQKNPTAFYLCASSSRGGTTGNTIYFGEGSWLTVV.

This chain connects TRBV4-3 to TRBJ2-3; 8 nucleotides align to TRBD2. The germline V gene has CDR1 LGHNA and CDR2 YSLEER. After removal of 4 bases from V and 2 bases from J, the junction contained 5 bases not matched to a gene. The CDR3 is 15 residues long. CDR3 protein: CASSLRGGPTDTQYF. CDR3 nucleotide sequence: TGCGCCAGCAGCCTACGGGGGGGCCCCACAGATACGCAGTATTTT.

The chain joins TRBV5-5 to TRBJ2-2, with 9 bases that match TRBD1. The CDR3 covers 16 residues. V lost 6 bases and J lost 6; bases outside the gene matches: 12. In germline, CDR1 is SGHKS, CDR2 YYEKEE (reference sequence). The CDR3 bases are TGTGCCAGCACCACTGTCCCGGGACAGGGACCCGGGGAGCTGTTTTTT. Translation gives CASTTVPGQGPGELFF.

V is TRBV5-1 and J is TRBJ2-5; 7 positions agree with TRBD2. This CDR3 comprises 14 residues. The J segment lost 5 bases and the V segment lost 4 bases, leaving 8 bases of the junction unmatched. The V gene's germline CDR1 is SGHRS and CDR2 YFSETQ. CDR3 in amino acids: CASSPGLVRETQYF. Written as DNA, the CDR3 is TGCGCCAGCAGCCCTGGACTAGTCAGGGAGACCCAGTACTTC.

The V gene is TRBV11-2, the J gene TRBJ2-7; 9 positions match TRBD1. V dropped 1 base and J dropped 10; count of bases not matched to a gene: 5. The CDR3 spans 13 residues. CDR1 is SGHAT, CDR2 FQNNGV, per germline. The CDR3 region is CASSLGDRARQYF. CDR3 DNA sequence: TGTGCCAGCAGCTTAGGGGACAGGGCTCGTCAGTACTTC.

The V gene is TRBV30, the J gene TRBJ2-5, with TRBD1 matching over 7 bases. This CDR3 is 13 amino acids long. J was trimmed by 5 bases and V by 5 bases; bases with no gene match: 8. The germline V gene has CDR1 GTSNPN and CDR2 SVGIG (reference sequence). For the CDR3, the DNA is TGTGCCTGGGGGACAGAAGGACGGGAGACCCAGTACTTC. It encodes CAWGTEGRETQYF.

The V call is TRBV10-2, the J call TRBJ2-7; 11 bases match TRBD1. V was pared by 7 bases and J by 0 bases, with 5 bases of the junction left unmatched. This CDR3 has 15 amino acids. Germline CDR1 is WSHSY and CDR2 is SAAADI. In DNA form, the CDR3 reads TGCGCCAGCATCGCCGGGACAGGGGGCTCCTACGAGCAGTACTTC. Amino acid sequence: CASIAGTGGSYEQYF.

The chain is built from TRBV10-3 and TRBJ1-2; the D gene is possibly TRBD1 (5 bases). This CDR3 region has 15 residues. Trimming removed 3 bases from V and 5 bases from J, with 16 bases in between. Germline values: CDR1 ENHRY, CDR2 SYGVKD. In nucleotides, the CDR3 is TGTGCCATCAGTGACCCCGGCGGGGGGAATTATGGCTACACCTTC. Translation gives CAISDPGGGNYGYTF.

This clone was seen only once. This rearrangement joins TRBV6-1 to TRBJ2-3; D perhaps matches TRBD1 (7 bases). Between the trimmed V and J ends, which lost 10 bases and 3 bases, there was a span of 14 bases. The CDR3 contains 13 residues. CDR1 and CDR2 from the germline V gene are MNHNS and SASEGT. The CDR3 nucleotides are TGTGCCATCTCCAGGGGGGTAACAGATACGCAGTATTTT. Translation gives CAISRGVTDTQYF.

The rearrangement joins TRBV5-1 to TRBJ1-4; 12 bases fit TRBD1. There are 15 residues in the CDR3. Losses at the gene ends were 3 bases for V and 8 bases for J; bases not matched to a gene: 5. Per the germline V gene, CDR1 is SGHRS and CDR2 is YFSETQ. CDR3 amino acids: CASSSGDRGREKLFF. As DNA, the CDR3 is TGCGCCAGCAGCTCGGGGGACAGGGGGCGAGAAAAACTGTTTTTT.

The chain couples TRBV5-5 to TRBJ1-2; a possible D gene is TRBD1 (5 bases). V lost 0 bases and J lost 2, with 5 bases in between. Per germline, CDR1 SGHKS and CDR2 YYEKEE (reference sequence). This CDR3 has 13 residues. The chain's CDR3 is CASSLAGNYGYTF. CDR3 in DNA: TGTGCCAGCAGCTTGGCAGGGAACTATGGCTACACCTTC.

The CDR3 region is CASSIDGGLSTEAFF. The CDR3 region has the DNA TGTGCCAGTAGTATAGATGGAGGGCTTAGCACTGAAGCTTTCTTT. V and J are TRBV19 and TRBJ1-1; no firm D call. Germline-derived CDR1 and CDR2 are LNHDA and SQIVND (reference sequence). CDR3 length: 15 residues. V was shortened by 0 bases and J by 4 bases, with 12 bases between the two germline ends.